This entry features one TCR beta chain sequence. The table lists this clonotype with many counts. Its antigen is still unknown. No base quality information exists; no much larger clone differs at one position. TCR beta CDR3 regions were amplified from RNA transcripts. The TCR CDR3 was subjected to a first round of RT-PCR using the HTBI primer set and the Qiagen OneStep RT-PCR kit. Libraries were constructed in a second round of multiplex PCR, after which size selection and purification were carried out. Sequencing of the libraries was done on an Illumina HiSeq2000 using paired-end 100 bp reads. On the study's bioinformatics: Raw data were processed with SOAPnuke, discarding reads with adapters, uncalled bases, mean Phred below 15, or no exact constant-primer or identifier match. COPE v1.2.5 was used to merge the high-quality paired reads, and each unique nucleotide sequence was defined as a clonotype. MiTCR v1.1 was used to align clonotypes to the IMGT TRBV, TRBD and TRBJ reference segments. Only V-J combinations with frequency above 0.0001, covering 99% to 99.2% of repertoires, were analysed. The TCS score was defined as the ratio of F50 (clonal expansion) to E x V (chaos), calculated using BLOSUM62-based TCRdist between CDR3 peptides within each V-J. Welch's t-statistics and random forest reduced around 550 V-J features to roughly 13, which were used in a naive Bayes classifier (R e1071). Using fastp trimming at Q25 and MiXCR clonotype assembly, TCRdb reanalyzed the public sequencing data and kept in-frame beta chains. Rows with a matching CDR3 protein are joined into one entry that keeps the most common DNA and genes. These V and J calls originate from TCRdb's pipeline instead of the authors' own analysis. The sample profile shows some 300,000 distinct CDR3 sequences; roughly 13% of them were found once. 7.9% of the sample belongs to the ten largest clones.

A patient counted as having stable Graves' hyperthyroidism if no progression to ophthalmopathy occurred over 18 months of follow-up. Hyperthyroidism patients were newly diagnosed, had a disease duration of under 2 months, and were aged 18 to 65 years. The study excluded patients with uncontrolled infections, other autoimmune diseases, pregnancy or lactation. Diagnoses were established on the basis of clinical symptoms, serum thyroxine and TRAb, thyroid ultrasound, and orbital computed tomography. Ficoll-Paque density gradient centrifugation was used to isolate PBMCs from around 9.1 ml of fresh peripheral blood. Trizol reagent was used to extract total RNA, and RNA quality was then checked on an Agilent 2100 Bioanalyzer. This sample was taken from a study of T cells in Graves' hyperthyroidism and ophthalmopathy (dated by TCRdb to between 2017 and 2020). Background on the whole study: Peripheral blood samples were taken at the time of initial diagnosis, prior to any treatment. TCR V-J signatures able to tell the groups apart were searched for in a discovery cohort of 100 or so patients, of whom roughly 42 had Graves' ophthalmopathy and 55 to 65 had stable Graves' hyperthyroidism. An independent validation cohort of 18 to 20 hyperthyroidism patients and more than 15 patients who later progressed to ophthalmopathy tested prospective prediction of ophthalmopathy. The 85 to 100 discovery patients were divided at random into training and test sets in a 7:3 ratio. The study also compared thyroid tissue and blood T-cell repertoires from a handful of Graves' hyperthyroidism patients. Once sampling was done, hyperthyroidism patients were given methimazole at a starting dose of 30 mg daily, whereas ophthalmopathy patients were given high-dose intravenous methylprednisolone. The paper reports TCR Vbeta CDR3 sequencing of about 140 peripheral blood samples: over 40 ophthalmopathy, under 85 hyperthyroidism and approximately 17 progressor patients. Paper-wide results and their limitations: A 13 V-J signature model separated ophthalmopathy from stable hyperthyroidism, with over 85% sensitivity and about 81% specificity in cross-validation and 80%/75% in testing. No statistical method was used to set the sample size in advance, and investigators knew the group allocation. Blood samples also contained most of the expanded thyroid clonotypes (frequency above 0.001), which suggests that blood repertoires may reflect thyroid immune responses. In validation, progression to ophthalmopathy was predicted by the model with 55% to 71% sensitivity and nearly 75% specificity, a median of roughly 6.4 months before onset.

From the germline V gene, CDR1 is SGHTA and CDR2 is FQGNSA. Reading from cysteine to phenylalanine, the CDR3 counts 15 amino acids. The kept DNA is CDR3 alone, 45 bases in frame from the first base. The germline V and J ends show losses of 4 bases and 4 bases respectively, and no gene match explains 1 base of the junction. The source of this sequence is a woman between 40 and 55 years old with Graves' hyperthyroidism. Input material: blood. The chain employs TRBV7-2 and TRBJ2-5, with 15 bases aligning to TRBD2. The base sequence is TGTGCCAGCAGCTCGGGACTAGCGGGAGGAGAGACCCAGTACTTC. Its protein product is CASSSGLAGGETQYF.